This T cell receptor beta chain was captured by sequencing in a study of blood T cell repertoires in COVID-19. Overall study: Italy, Spain and the United States were the sources of the convalescent and acute COVID-19 samples. Sources were T cells, B-cell-depleted T cells, or PBMCs; the material itself was cDNA or gDNA.

The germline gives CDR1 LGHDT, CDR2 YNNKEL (reference sequence). The CDR3 runs to 13 residues. Trimming left V 4 bases short and J 2 bases short, with 8 bases between. In the source study's methods: Reference gene primer amplification in the assay estimated nucleated cell counts. Repertoires were generated with immunoSEQ multiplex PCR, while TCRdb's copy carries only in-frame clones and drops some. V, J and clone size reflect that table, while D and trimming were determined from the DNA. The sample consists of about 150,000 clones, roughly 71% of them appearing once. The source of this sequence is a woman of 80 years or more with acute or convalescent COVID-19. The source material was peripheral blood. The chain links TRBV3-1 (or the pseudogene TRBV3-2) to TRBJ2-5; D unresolved. CDR3 DNA sequence: TGTGCCAGCAGCCCGAGGTGGCAAGAGACCCAGTACTTC. It encodes CASSPRWQETQYF.